The next 21 T cell receptor beta chains were all read from a single sample in a study of response to subunit inactivated influenza vaccine. In TCRdb, the RT-PCR reads were re-called with MiXCR into one record per CDR3 protein. The sample lists 530,000 or so distinct CDR3 sequences, about 25% seen once, with approximately 2% in the top ten. The material sequenced was CD4+ T cells sorted from PBMCs, taken about 5 days after vaccination. Receptor source: a man between 45 and 60 years old who received an inactivated influenza vaccine.

This clonotype was counted ten times or more. The chain is built from TRBV29-1 and TRBJ2-7; D is possibly TRBD1 (6 bases). The V end lost 4 bases, the J end lost 1 base, and 8 bases lay between the germline ends. Germline V gives CDR1 SQVTM, CDR2 ANQGSEA. CDR3 length equals 12 residues. Here the CDR3 reads CSVAGASYEQYF. CDR3 nucleotides: TGCAGCGTTGCAGGGGCATCCTACGAGCAGTACTTC.

This clonotype turned up a few times. The chain combines TRBV12-3 or TRBV12-4 with TRBJ2-7, with 7 positions matching TRBD2. V was pared by 3 bases and J by 1 base, with 3 bases of the junction left unmatched. This CDR3 spans 14 amino acids. The CDR3 DNA is TGTGCCAGCAGTTTTAAGGGAGGGTCCTACGAGCAGTACTTC. Translating it yields CASSFKGGSYEQYF.

There are a few counts of this clonotype. The chain is built from TRBV5-1 and TRBJ1-2, with 8 bases matching TRBD1. Germline CDR1 reads SGHRS; CDR2 reads YFSETQ. With 5 bases clipped from V and 7 bases from J, the junction kept 10 bases outside the gene matches. The length of the CDR3 is 14 residues. CDR3 loop: CASSSSQGAGGYTF. Here the CDR3 DNA reads TGCGCCAGCAGTTCCAGCCAGGGGGCTGGTGGCTACACCTTC.

This clonotype was detected a few times. V is TRBV29-1 and J is TRBJ1-1; 11 positions agree with TRBD1. V lost 4 bases to trimming and J lost 8 bases; unmatched junction nucleotides: 6. CDR1 is SQVTM and CDR2 is ANQGSEA in the germline V gene. The CDR3 totals 13 residues. Written as DNA, the CDR3 is TGCAGCGTTGGGGACAGGGGGGGTGGCGAAGCTTTCTTT. Protein: CSVGDRGGGEAFF.

This chain joins TRBV10-3 and TRBJ2-7; D is unclear. Germline loops: CDR1 ENHRY, CDR2 SYGVKD. Trimming shortened V by 6 bases and J by 2 bases, and 5 bases separated the two germline ends. The CDR3 extends over 11 amino acids. The CDR3 coding sequence is TGTGCCATCAGAAACACCTACGAGCAGTACTTC. It yields the protein CAIRNTYEQYF.

The genes are TRBV7-9 and TRBJ1-1; D not certain. V lost 5 bases to trimming and J lost 1 base, with 8 bases between them. The germline V gene encodes CDR1 SEHNR and CDR2 FQNEAQ (reference sequence). The CDR3 extends over 13 amino acids. CDR3 nucleotide sequence: TGTGCCAGCAGCACACCGGGGAACACTGAAGCTTTCTTT. Residues: CASSTPGNTEAFF.

The CDR3 protein is CAISESRTSGSYEQYF. CDR3 nucleotides: TGTGCCATCAGTGAGTCGAGAACTAGCGGTTCCTACGAGCAGTACTTC. The chain links TRBV10-3 to TRBJ2-7; 8 nucleotides align to TRBD2. Per germline, CDR1 ENHRY and CDR2 SYGVKD. The CDR3 contains 16 residues. Trimming took 0 bases from V and 1 from J; bases not matched to a gene: 5.

This clonotype appeared many times. This chain uses TRBV29-1 with TRBJ2-5; D gene unclear. Trimming removed 2 bases from V and 3 bases from J, with 10 bases in between. Germline lookup yields CDR1 SQVTM and CDR2 ANQGSEA. This CDR3 region has 13 residues. CDR3 sequence: CSVEFVRKETQYF. Written as DNA, the CDR3 is TGCAGCGTTGAATTTGTCAGAAAAGAGACCCAGTACTTC.

The sample holds a few counts of this clonotype. The chain combines TRBV7-2 with TRBJ2-1, with TRBD1 matching 8 bases. The CDR3 loop spans 15 amino acids. Looked up from germline, CDR1 is SGHTA and CDR2 is FQGNSA. V trimming: 5 bases; J trimming: 7 bases; junction bases outside the gene matches: 10. The DNA of the CDR3 is TGTGCCAGCAGCCCCGAGTGGACAGGGATGAATGAGCAGTTCTTC. Residues: CASSPEWTGMNEQFF.

This clonotype was counted between two and nine times. The chain recombines TRBV5-1 with TRBJ2-2; TRBD1 aligns across 7 bases. Unmatched junction bases numbered 3, after V lost 4 bases and J lost 6 bases. The CDR3 is 13 amino acids. Germline CDR1 reads SGHRS; CDR2 reads YFSETQ. As DNA, the CDR3 is TGCGCCAGCAGCACGGGACAGCCCGGGGAGCTGTTTTTT. It encodes CASSTGQPGELFF.

The CDR3 nucleotides read TGTGCCACCAGTGATTTAGCGGGGGGGCGGAATGAGCAGTTCTTC. It specifies CATSDLAGGRNEQFF. The J gene is TRBJ2-1, the V gene TRBV24-1; 10 bases align to TRBD2. There are 15 residues in the CDR3. The trim removed 1 base at V and 7 bases at J, leaving 3 bases unmatched. The V gene's germline CDR1 is KGHDR and CDR2 SFDVKD.

The V call is TRBV6-5, the J call TRBJ2-2; TRBD2 might be the D (6 bases). CDR1 is MNHEY, CDR2 SVGAGI, per germline. There are 16 residues in the CDR3. Between the trimmed V and J ends, which lost 0 bases and 0 bases, there was a span of 8 bases. CDR3 DNA: TGTGCCAGCAGTTACTCAGGAGGGGCGAACACCGGGGAGCTGTTTTTT. It codes for CASSYSGGANTGELFF.

The chain couples TRBV12-3 or TRBV12-4 to TRBJ1-1; D perhaps matches TRBD1 (6 bases). V lost 6 bases, J lost 3 bases, and 20 bases lay in between. The CDR3 extends over 16 amino acids. CDR3 sequence reads: CASSLSVWGRYTEAFF. The CDR3 DNA follows: TGTGCCAGCAGCCTGTCCGTCTGGGGGCGGTACACTGAAGCTTTCTTT.

This rearrangement joins TRBV7-9 to TRBJ2-3; 7 bases agree with TRBD2. V lost 5 bases and J lost 9; bases outside the gene matches: 8. This CDR3 has 13 amino acids. In germline, CDR1 is SEHNR, CDR2 FQNEAQ (reference sequence). This CDR3 reads CASSLAGGGTQYF. The CDR3 nucleotides read TGTGCCAGCAGCCTTGCCGGGGGAGGGACGCAGTATTTT.

This clonotype was picked up a small number of times. The chain joins TRBV7-6 to TRBJ2-7; D gene unclear. Germline lookup yields CDR1 SGHVS and CDR2 FNYEAQ. This CDR3 is built from 13 residues. Trimming took off 1 base at V and 5 bases at J, with 9 bases between the two ends. CDR3 sequence: CASSLGPTNEQYF. The CDR3 DNA follows: TGTGCCAGCAGCTTAGGGCCAACGAACGAGCAGTACTTC.

V usage is TRBV20-1 and J usage is TRBJ2-2; no reliable D call. The V end was cut by 3 bases, the J end by 8 bases, with 10 bases between. Per the germline V gene, CDR1 is DFQATT and CDR2 is SNEGSKA (reference sequence). The CDR3 spans 12 residues. The CDR3 bases are TGCAGTGCTAGTGCGTCAGCTGGGGAGCTGTTTTTT. It translates to CSASASAGELFF.

The rearrangement joins TRBV7-7 to TRBJ2-5; either TRBD1 or TRBD2 may supply D (5 bases each). The germline CDR1 and CDR2 sequences are SSHAT and FNYEAQ (reference sequence). Trimming stripped 7 bases from V and 0 bases from J, with 18 bases between. The CDR3 length is 16 residues. CDR3 DNA: TGTGCCAGCAAACGTGGGGGAAGCGGAAACCAAGAGACCCAGTACTTC. Amino acid sequence: CASKRGGSGNQETQYF.

The table lists this clonotype with a few counts. The chain has TRBV7-2 and TRBJ2-3; D gene unclear. Germline assignment: CDR1 SGHTA and CDR2 FQGNSA. The CDR3 length is 14 residues. The V end lost 1 base, the J end lost 2 bases, and 7 bases lay between the germline ends. CDR3 residues: CASSLDPNTDTQYF. The CDR3 region has the DNA TGTGCCAGCAGCTTAGATCCGAACACAGATACGCAGTATTTT. Based on the CDR3 plus reference TRBV7-2 and TRBJ2-3, the full variable domain is GAGVSQSPSNKVTEKGKDVELRCDPISGHTALYWYRQSLGQGLEFLIYFQGNSAPDKSGLPSDRFSAERTGGSVSTLTIQRTQQEDSAVYLCASSLDPNTDTQYFGPGTRLTVL.

This clonotype was found a few times. The chain is built from TRBV5-1 and TRBJ2-5; 9 bases agree with TRBD2. Germline CDR1 and CDR2: SGHRS and YFSETQ. The V and J ends lost 5 bases and 1 base, in that order; junction bases with no gene match: 9. The CDR3 is made up of 16 amino acids. In DNA form, the CDR3 reads TGCGCCAGCAGGAAACGGGCTAGCGGGATCCAAGAGACCCAGTACTTC. Protein: CASRKRASGIQETQYF. The whole variable domain, remainder taken from reference TRBV5-1 and TRBJ2-5, is KAGVTQTPRYLIKTRGQQVTLSCSPISGHRSVSWYQQTPGQGLQFLFEYFSETQRNKGNFPGRFSGRQFSNSRSEMNVSTLELGDSALYLCASRKRASGIQETQYFGPGTRLLVL.

The V call is TRBV12-3 or TRBV12-4, the J call TRBJ2-3; 8 nucleotides line up with TRBD2. The CDR3 spans 14 residues. The V segment lost 11 bases and the J segment 2 bases; nucleotides outside the gene matches: 9. CDR3 DNA: TGTGCCGTTCGGACTAGCTCCTTCACAGATACGCAGTATTTT. It codes for CAVRTSSFTDTQYF.

The table lists this clonotype with a few counts. V usage is TRBV20-1 and J usage is TRBJ2-7; 9 bases agree with TRBD1. This CDR3 contains 16 residues. The V gene's germline CDR1 is DFQATT and CDR2 SNEGSKA (reference sequence). V lost 0 bases, J lost 4 bases, and 10 bases stayed unmatched. The CDR3 DNA is TGCAGTGCTAGAGATACCCCCGGGACAGGGTTTTACGAGCAGTACTTC. Translated: CSARDTPGTGFYEQYF.